This TCR beta chain was sequenced in a study of blood T cell repertoires in COVID-19. How the authors handled the data: Reference gene primer amplification in the assay estimated nucleated cell counts. Here immunoSEQ multiplex PCR was the method, and the copy in TCRdb shows in-frame clones only, minus some. The DNA gave D and trimming, while V, J and clone size come from that table. The sample lists around 73,000 clones, 80% to 85% occurring once. Germline V gene lookup returns CDR1 SGHRS and CDR2 YFSETQ. The CDR3 extends over 12 amino acids. Deletions cut 3 bases from V and 7 bases from J, with 10 bases between.

The receptor's source is a human donor in a cohort sampled during active COVID-19. The specimen sequenced was peripheral blood. The V gene is TRBV5-1, the J gene TRBJ1-2; D unresolved. The CDR3 loop reads CASSSRSGGYTF. DNA of the CDR3: TGCGCCAGCAGCTCGCGGTCGGGTGGCTACACCTTC.